The TCR beta chain under discussion was sequenced for a study of cytomegalovirus exposure and HLA in healthy donors. The study ran its PCR with 60 Vbeta and 13 Jbeta primers. TCRdb keeps only in-frame clones here, not all; method: immunoSEQ multiplex PCR. The sample includes some 120,000 clones, 65% to 80% of them seen just once. The CDR3 loop spans 15 amino acids. Trimming cost V 0 bases and J 8 bases, with 16 bases left between them. Germline values: CDR1 LGHNA, CDR2 YSLEER. The receptor was derived from a middle-aged woman in good health and CMV-seropositive. Sequenced input: PBMCs. The V and J genes are TRBV4-3 and TRBJ1-2; unclear D gene. The CDR3 bases are TGCGCCAGCAGCCAAGATAGGGTGAGGGTGGAAGGCTACACCTTC. Translating it yields CASSQDRVRVEGYTF.